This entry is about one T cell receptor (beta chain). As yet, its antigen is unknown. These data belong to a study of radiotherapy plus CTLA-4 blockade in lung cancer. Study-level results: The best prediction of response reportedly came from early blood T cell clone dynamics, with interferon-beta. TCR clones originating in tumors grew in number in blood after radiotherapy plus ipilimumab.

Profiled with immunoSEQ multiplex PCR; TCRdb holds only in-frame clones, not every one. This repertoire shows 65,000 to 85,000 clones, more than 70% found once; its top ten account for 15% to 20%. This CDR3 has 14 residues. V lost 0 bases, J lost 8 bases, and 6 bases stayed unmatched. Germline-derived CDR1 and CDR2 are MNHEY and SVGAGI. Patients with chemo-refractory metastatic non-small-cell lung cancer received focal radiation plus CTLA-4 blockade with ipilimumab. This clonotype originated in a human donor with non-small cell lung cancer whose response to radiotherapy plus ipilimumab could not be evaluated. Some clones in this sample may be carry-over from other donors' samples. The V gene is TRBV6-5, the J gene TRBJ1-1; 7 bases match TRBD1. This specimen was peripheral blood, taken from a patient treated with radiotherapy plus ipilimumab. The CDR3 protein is CASSYSRTGSEAFF. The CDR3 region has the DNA TGTGCCAGCAGTTACTCGAGGACAGGATCCGAAGCTTTCTTT.